Listed below are T cell receptor beta chains from one sample, sequenced in a study of response to subunit inactivated influenza vaccine. TCRdb called the RT-PCR reads again in MiXCR, with one record for every CDR3 protein. This table holds about 800,000 distinct CDR3 sequences, 21% found once. The starting material was PBMCs from blood, obtained around 5 days after vaccination. Receptors were obtained from a man aged 50 or older who received an inactivated influenza vaccine. CDR3s include the opening cysteine and the closing phenylalanine or tryptophan. D genes are given only for firm matches. Size is omitted from some rows. Given values are once, few, many or a class for expanded clones.

j_call v_call clone_size d_call cdr3_nt cdr3_aa
TRBJ2-2 TRBV7-9 - - TGTGCCAGCAGCTTAAGACCCAGGGTGGACACCGGGGAGCTGTTTTTT CASSLRPRVDTGELFF
TRBJ2-7 TRBV6-5 - TRBD2 TGTGCCAGCAGTTACGGGACTAGCGGGAAGGAGCAGTACTTC CASSYGTSGKEQYF
TRBJ2-1 TRBV7-9 few - TGTGCCAGCAGCTTAGTCCCCCCCCGCGACAGGCAGTTCTTC CASSLVPPRDRQFF
TRBJ2-3 TRBV29-1 - - TGCAGCGTTTCTCATTCTAGGGCAGATACGCAGTATTTT CSVSHSRADTQYF
TRBJ2-2 TRBV5-1 - TRBD1 TGCGCCAGCAGCCCACAGACAGGGGAGGCCGGGGAGCTGTTTTTT CASSPQTGEAGELFF
TRBJ1-1 TRBV20-1 few TRBD1 TGCAGTGCTAAAGACAGGGCTGAAGCTTTCTTT CSAKDRAEAFF
TRBJ1-1 TRBV27 few - TGTGCCAGCAGTTTTTCATGGAGGAACACTGAAGCTTTCTTT CASSFSWRNTEAFF
TRBJ1-1 TRBV12-3/TRBV12-4 - TRBD1 TGTGCCAGCAGGCCGGGACAGCTGAACACTGAAGCTTTCTTT CASRPGQLNTEAFF
TRBJ1-5 TRBV6-1 - - TGTGCCAGCGGGAGAGACTTAAGCAATCAGCCCCAGCATTTT CASGRDLSNQPQHF
TRBJ2-5 TRBV9 few - TGTGCCAGCAGCCCTAACATCGAACAAGAGACCCAGTACTTC CASSPNIEQETQYF
TRBJ2-1 TRBV10-3 - TRBD1 TGTGCCATCAGGGGACAGGACCAATACAATGAGCAGTTCTTC CAIRGQDQYNEQFF
TRBJ1-2 TRBV5-1 - - TGCGCCAGCAGTCTACCTACCGACCGGGGGGGAACTGGGGGAATGTATGGCTACACCTTC CASSLPTDRGGTGGMYGYTF
TRBJ2-7 TRBV12-3/TRBV12-4 few TRBD2 TGTGCCAGCAGTCGTAGCGGGAGGAGCTCCTACGAGCAGTACTTC CASSRSGRSSYEQYF
TRBJ2-7 TRBV4-3 - TRBD1 TGCGCCAGCAGCCAAGTCGGGACAGCTCTCAACGAGCAGTACTTC CASSQVGTALNEQYF
TRBJ2-2 TRBV4-3 - - TGCGCCAGCAGCCAAGATCCTGGCGCGAACACCGGGGAGCTGTTTTTT CASSQDPGANTGELFF
TRBJ2-7 TRBV27 - TRBD1 TGTGCCAGCAGTTGGACAGGGGGCGTATACGAGCAGTACTTC CASSWTGGVYEQYF
TRBJ2-7 TRBV20-1 - TRBD2 TGCAGTGCTAGTTCAGGACTAGCGGGAGAGGAGCAGTACTTC CSASSGLAGEEQYF
TRBJ2-7 TRBV20-1 - - TGCAGTGCTAGGTTTCGGAGAGGGAAGTACTTC CSARFRRGKYF
TRBJ2-1 TRBV29-1 few TRBD1 TGCAGCGCCAAAGGGGGGACAGGGGGTAGCGGTGAGCAGTTCTTC CSAKGGTGGSGEQFF